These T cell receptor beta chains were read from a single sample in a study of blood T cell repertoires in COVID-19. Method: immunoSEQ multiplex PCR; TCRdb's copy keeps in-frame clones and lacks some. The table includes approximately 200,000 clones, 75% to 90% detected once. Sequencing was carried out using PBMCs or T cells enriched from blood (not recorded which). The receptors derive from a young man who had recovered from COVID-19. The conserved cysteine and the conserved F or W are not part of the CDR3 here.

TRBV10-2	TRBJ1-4	ASFRGPNEKLF
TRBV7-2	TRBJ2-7	ASSFGLRGTSGIYEQY
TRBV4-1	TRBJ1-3	ASSQGWDRGAGNTIY
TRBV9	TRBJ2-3	ASSVGGLADTQY
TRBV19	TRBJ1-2	ASRDRGDRGYGYT
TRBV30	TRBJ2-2	AWSVRGELF
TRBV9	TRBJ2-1	ASSITGSPYNEQF
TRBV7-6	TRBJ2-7	ASSLDRGSEQY
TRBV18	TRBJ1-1	ASSPGTGANTEAF
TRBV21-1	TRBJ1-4	ASSKDRDRTNEKLF
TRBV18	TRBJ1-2	ASSPGQTNNYGYT
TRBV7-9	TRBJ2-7	ASSSSPGQGSNEQY
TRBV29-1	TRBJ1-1	SVFRRQGPLVNTEAF
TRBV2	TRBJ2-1	ASRRVSSYNEQF
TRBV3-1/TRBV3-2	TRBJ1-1	ASSPPGNTEAF
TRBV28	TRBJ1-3	ASTHTGTGDSGNTIY
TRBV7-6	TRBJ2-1	ASSTWTSGNEQF
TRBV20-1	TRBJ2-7	SASIAYEQY
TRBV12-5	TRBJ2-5	ASGLGNGTGAAETQY
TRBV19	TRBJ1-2	ASMAPEQTNYGYT
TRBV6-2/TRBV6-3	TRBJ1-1	ASSYSRESMNTEAF
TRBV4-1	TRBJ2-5	ASSQPPRKTQY
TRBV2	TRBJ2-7	AIRDLHGQY
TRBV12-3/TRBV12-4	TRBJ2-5	ASSFDREETQY
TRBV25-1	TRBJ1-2	ASSDSQGGMSYGYT
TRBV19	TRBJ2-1	ASSWTGPIYNEQF
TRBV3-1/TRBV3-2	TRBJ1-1	ASSQDQAEAF
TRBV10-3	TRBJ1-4	AAQQGGGEKLF
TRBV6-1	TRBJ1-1	ASSDGGRKGAEAF
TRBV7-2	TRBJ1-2	ASSLVPGGVWDGYT
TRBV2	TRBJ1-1	ASSEWVPGEAF
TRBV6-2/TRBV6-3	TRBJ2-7	ASSYWVPGQGDEQY
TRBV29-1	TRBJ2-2	SVEMVYGSTNTGELF
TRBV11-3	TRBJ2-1	ASSARPGQAYNEQF
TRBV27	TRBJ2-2	ASRRTNTGELF
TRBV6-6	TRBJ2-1	ASSSTSGSIYEQF
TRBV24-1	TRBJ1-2	ATSGSLGGGYT
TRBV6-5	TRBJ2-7	ASMASYEQY
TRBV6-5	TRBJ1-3	ASISKNSGNTIY
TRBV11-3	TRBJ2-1	ASSPRAGDPYNEQF
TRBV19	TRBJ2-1	ASSMKRNTGYNEQF
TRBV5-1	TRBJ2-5	ASSSRLAEETQY